The sequence of this T cell receptor (beta chain) was determined in a study of blood T cell repertoires in COVID-19. Per germline, CDR1 KGHSH and CDR2 LQKENI. Trimming removed 2 bases at V and 7 bases at J, with 11 bases between. The CDR3 extends over 14 amino acids. Assay used: immunoSEQ multiplex PCR; TCRdb lists only in-frame clones, some missing. The top ten hold 5% to 6.5% of the sample, which has 140,000 to 150,000 clones, roughly 80% seen once. Cohort 3 recovery required two negative PCRs, clearance, or symptom resolution. The V and J genes are TRBV18 and TRBJ2-2; a weak D match, TRBD1 (5 bases). Source material: PBMCs or T cells enriched from blood (not recorded which). The clonotype was recovered from a woman in her forties or fifties who had recovered from COVID-19. DNA for the CDR3: TGTGCCAGCTCACCAGGCCAGGGAAGCGGGGAGCTGTTTTTT. Residues: CASSPGQGSGELFF.